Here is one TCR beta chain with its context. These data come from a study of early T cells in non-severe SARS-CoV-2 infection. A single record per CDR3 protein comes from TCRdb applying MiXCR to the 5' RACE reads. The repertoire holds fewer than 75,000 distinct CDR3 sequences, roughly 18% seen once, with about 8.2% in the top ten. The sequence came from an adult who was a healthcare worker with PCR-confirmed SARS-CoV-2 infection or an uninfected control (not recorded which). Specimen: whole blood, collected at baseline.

In DNA form, the CDR3 reads TGTGCCAGCAGCCAAGATCTGCGGGGACGGAGTGTGGATGAGCAGTTCTTC. Its protein product is CASSQDLRGRSVDEQFF. The chain employs TRBV3-1 and TRBJ2-1, with a weak D call TRBD2 (6 bases). The CDR3 is 17 residues long. CDR1 is LGHDT, CDR2 YNNKEL, per germline (reference sequence). The V end lost 0 bases, the J end lost 8 bases, and 20 bases lay between the germline ends.